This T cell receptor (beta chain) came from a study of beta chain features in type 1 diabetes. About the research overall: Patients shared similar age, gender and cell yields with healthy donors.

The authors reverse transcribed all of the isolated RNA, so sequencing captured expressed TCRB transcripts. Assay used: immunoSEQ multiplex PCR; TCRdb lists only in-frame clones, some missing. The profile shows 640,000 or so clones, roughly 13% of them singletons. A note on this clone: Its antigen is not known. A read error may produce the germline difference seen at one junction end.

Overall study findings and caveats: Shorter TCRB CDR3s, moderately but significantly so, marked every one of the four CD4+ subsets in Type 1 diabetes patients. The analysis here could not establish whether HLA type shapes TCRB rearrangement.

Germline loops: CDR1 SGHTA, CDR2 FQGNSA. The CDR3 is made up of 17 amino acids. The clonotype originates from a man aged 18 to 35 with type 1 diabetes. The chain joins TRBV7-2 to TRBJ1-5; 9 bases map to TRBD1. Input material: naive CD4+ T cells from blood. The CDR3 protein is CASSLDSGQGSDQPQHF. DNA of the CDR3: TGTGCCAGCAGCTTAGATTCGGGACAGGGTAGCGATCAGCCCCAGCATTTT.